A selection of T cell receptor beta chains follows, all from one sample in a study of human T cells and chemical hapten exposure. From the RACE reads, TCRdb called clonotypes with MiXCR, one entry per CDR3 protein. The repertoire holds approximately 100,000 distinct CDR3 sequences, with roughly 9.6% as singletons. This specimen consisted of whole blood, obtained in connection with sensitization to the hapten diphenylcyclopropenone (DPC). The origin of the receptors is a woman aged 40 to 50 with alopecia areata. Some clones in this sample may be carry-over from other donors' samples. Both conserved end residues are part of each CDR3. D genes are given only for firm matches. The size of a clone is reported for some rows only, either as once, few or many, or as a class for expanded clones.

V,D,J,size,DNA,CDR3
TRBV13,.,TRBJ1-1,.,TGTGCCAGCAGTTGGGGGGACACCAACACTGTAGCTTTCTTT,CASSWGDTNTVAFF
TRBV30,TRBD1,TRBJ1-4,many,TGTGCCTGGAGTCCCGGACAGGGCGGGAATGAAAAACTGTTTTTT,CAWSPGQGGNEKLFF
TRBV29-1,.,TRBJ2-3,few,TGCAGCGTGAGACGAGGGGCTTCCGAAGGGGATACGCAGTATTTT,CSVRRGASEGDTQYF
TRBV24-1,TRBD2,TRBJ2-7,few,TGTGCCCAGATGAGGACCGGGACTAGCGGGGCCGCTTACGAGCAGTACTTC,CAQMRTGTSGAAYEQYF
TRBV29-1,TRBD2,TRBJ2-3,.,TGCAGCGTAGGGACTAGCGGGAGGGGTAGAAATACGCAGTATTTT,CSVGTSGRGRNTQYF
TRBV12-3/TRBV12-4,TRBD2,TRBJ2-1,.,TGTGCCAGCGCCAGGGGAGCGGGGGGTTTCTACAATGAGCAGTTCTTC,CASARGAGGFYNEQFF
TRBV10-3,TRBD2,TRBJ2-7,many,TGTGCCATCAGGGCGGGAAGCGGGAGGGCGCACGAGCAGTACTTC,CAIRAGSGRAHEQYF
TRBV6-1,TRBD1,TRBJ2-5,many,TGTGCCAGCAGTGAAACGGGGCAGGGGGTTTATCCCCAGTACTTC,CASSETGQGVYPQYF
TRBV5-1,.,TRBJ2-3,many,TGCGCCAGCAGCTTGTGGACAGATACGCAGTATTTT,CASSLWTDTQYF
TRBV19,.,TRBJ2-5,few,TGTGCCAGTAGGAGGGGGAACCAAGAGACCCAGTACTTC,CASRRGNQETQYF
TRBV7-9,TRBD2,TRBJ2-1,few,TGTGCCAGCACCCTAGGGCGGGGGGGCCGCCAAAGCAACAATGAGCAGTTCTTC,CASTLGRGGRQSNNEQFF
TRBV7-9,.,TRBJ1-1,.,TGTGCCAGCAGCTTAATGGTAAATGGGGGCACTGAAGCTTTCTTT,CASSLMVNGGTEAFF
TRBV11-2,TRBD2,TRBJ2-7,many,TGTGCCAGCAGCCTAGCGGGAGGGCCACGGGAGCAGTACTTC,CASSLAGGPREQYF
TRBV7-9,.,TRBJ1-1,few,TGTGCCAGCAGCCGTGGAGGGTCCACTGAAGCTTTCTTT,CASSRGGSTEAFF
TRBV12-3/TRBV12-4,.,TRBJ2-2,many,TGTGCCAGCAGTAGTCCCCACTACCCCACCGGGGAGCTGTTTTTT,CASSSPHYPTGELFF
TRBV12-3/TRBV12-4,.,TRBJ2-1,few,TGTGCCAGCAGCCCTACCCGGAGACTATCGTACAATGAGCAGTTCTTC,CASSPTRRLSYNEQFF
TRBV29-1,.,TRBJ1-1,many,TGCAGCGGATTGGCAGGAATGAACACTGAAGCTTTCTTT,CSGLAGMNTEAFF
TRBV28,TRBD2,TRBJ2-7,many,TGTGCCAGCAATTCCGGGACTAGCTTCTACGAGCAGTACTTC,CASNSGTSFYEQYF
TRBV25-1,.,TRBJ1-2,.,TGTGCCAGCAGTGAGGATTATGGCTACACCTTC,CASSEDYGYTF
TRBV20-1,TRBD1,TRBJ2-7,many,TGCAGTGCTCAGGACAGGGTCTCCTACGAGCAGTACTTC,CSAQDRVSYEQYF
TRBV20-1,.,TRBJ1-5,.,TGCAGTGCTAGAGTCCCGGGACTTCGCAATCAGCCCCAGCATTTT,CSARVPGLRNQPQHF
TRBV12-3/TRBV12-4,.,TRBJ1-4,few,TGTGCCAGCAGCGGGGGGGGAGTTAATGAAAAACTGTTTTTT,CASSGGGVNEKLFF
TRBV12-5,.,TRBJ2-3,few,TGTGCTAGTGGGAGGATCCAAGGGGCAAGCACAGATACGCAGTATTTT,CASGRIQGASTDTQYF
TRBV2,.,TRBJ2-1,.,TGTGCCAGCAAGGCCTACAATGAGCAGTTCTTC,CASKAYNEQFF
TRBV7-6,.,TRBJ2-7,many,TGTGCCAGCAGCTTAGCGGACGGACTCGAGCAGTACTTC,CASSLADGLEQYF
TRBV14,.,TRBJ2-7,few,TGTGCCAGCAGCCAAGATGTAGGGACAACCATACACTACGAGCAGTACTTC,CASSQDVGTTIHYEQYF
TRBV7-2,TRBD2,TRBJ2-1,few,TGTGCCAGCAGCTCCCCTATGGGTATGACTAGCGGAAATGAGCAGTTCTTC,CASSSPMGMTSGNEQFF
TRBV10-3,TRBD1,TRBJ1-2,few,TGTGCCATCAGCCGACAGGGGGCGGACTATGGCTACACCTTC,CAISRQGADYGYTF
TRBV10-3,.,TRBJ2-3,.,TGTGCCATCAGACCCAGCAGCACAGATACGCAGTATTTT,CAIRPSSTDTQYF
TRBV6-6,.,TRBJ2-1,many,TGTGCCAGCAGTCCGGCGGAGCGGGCGAGCTCCTACAATGAGCAGTTCTTC,CASSPAERASSYNEQFF
TRBV6-1,TRBD1,TRBJ1-5,many,TGTGCCAGCAGTGTCAACAGGGGCCAGCCCCAGCATTTT,CASSVNRGQPQHF
TRBV20-1,TRBD2,TRBJ2-3,.,TGCAGTGCTAGTGCACTAGCGGACCTCACAGATACGCAGTATTTT,CSASALADLTDTQYF
TRBV19,TRBD1,TRBJ2-6,.,TGTGCCAGTAGTCCACCCCGAGGGACAGGGCTCACCTCTGGGGCCAACGTCCTGACTTTC,CASSPPRGTGLTSGANVLTF
TRBV29-1,TRBD2,TRBJ2-7,many,TGCAGCGTTCGTCTAGCGGGTCCGTACGAGCAGTACTTC,CSVRLAGPYEQYF
TRBV12-3/TRBV12-4,.,TRBJ2-3,many,TGTGCCAGCAGTAACCCCGGGACTTCCAACACAGATACGCAGTATTTT,CASSNPGTSNTDTQYF
TRBV2,.,TRBJ1-1,few,TGTGCCAGCAGTGATGTGAAAGCTTTCTTT,CASSDVKAFF
TRBV19,.,TRBJ2-2,many,TGTGCCAGTAGTCCGACAGGGAGGGGCACCGGGGAGCTGTTTTTT,CASSPTGRGTGELFF
TRBV9,.,TRBJ2-1,many,TGTGCCAGCAGCGTAGGCTTTAGCTCCTACAATGAGCAGTTCTTC,CASSVGFSSYNEQFF
TRBV4-2,TRBD1,TRBJ1-1,few,TGTGCCAGCAGCCAAGATCCAGGGGGAGGGAACACTGAAGCTTTCTTT,CASSQDPGGGNTEAFF
TRBV18,TRBD1,TRBJ1-2,few,TGTGCCAGCTCGCAACAAGACAGGGCTAACTATGGCTACACCTTC,CASSQQDRANYGYTF
TRBV7-2,.,TRBJ2-3,.,TGTGCCAGCAGTCGGGGGGCCGGCACAGATACGCAGTATTTT,CASSRGAGTDTQYF
TRBV28,.,TRBJ1-3,.,TGTGCCAGCAGTTTAAATTGGGTCGGCCGCGGAAACACCATATATTTT,CASSLNWVGRGNTIYF
TRBV7-2,.,TRBJ2-1,many,TGTGCCAGCAGCTTGCAGGGGTACAATGAGCAGTTCTTC,CASSLQGYNEQFF
TRBV10-2,.,TRBJ2-5,many,TGCGCCACCGGACAGCTCCAAGAGACCCAGTACTTC,CATGQLQETQYF
TRBV3-1,TRBD2,TRBJ2-1,.,TGTGCCAGCAGCCTCCTAGCGGGAGAACGTCATGAGCAGTTCTTC,CASSLLAGERHEQFF
TRBV6-1,.,TRBJ1-1,many,TGTGCCAGCAGTGTCCCGGCCCTGGTTACTGAAGCTTTCTTT,CASSVPALVTEAFF
TRBV6-2/TRBV6-3,TRBD2,TRBJ2-3,.,TGTGCCAGCAGGCGAGGACTAGCGGGGCCGAATAATACGCAGTATTTT,CASRRGLAGPNNTQYF
TRBV6-1,TRBD1,TRBJ1-1,few,TGTGCCAGCAGTACTAGACAGGGTAACACTGAAGCTTTCTTT,CASSTRQGNTEAFF
TRBV20-1,.,TRBJ2-7,many,TGCAGTGCTATTCGGGGGGCTGCCTACGAGCAGTACTTC,CSAIRGAAYEQYF
TRBV6-1,.,TRBJ2-3,.,TGTGCCAGCCCGATAGCAGATACGCAGTATTTT,CASPIADTQYF
TRBV7-2,TRBD2,TRBJ2-3,many,TGTGCCAGCAGCCCCCTTTCCAGCGGGGGGTCGGATACGCAGTATTTT,CASSPLSSGGSDTQYF
TRBV7-3,TRBD1,TRBJ1-1,many,TGTGCCAGCAGCTTGGACAGGGTCACTGAAGCTTTCTTT,CASSLDRVTEAFF
TRBV6-2/TRBV6-3,.,TRBJ1-1,many,TGTGCCAGCAGAAAGGTAGTAGGCACTGAAGCTTTCTTT,CASRKVVGTEAFF
TRBV20-1,TRBD1,TRBJ1-6,few,TGCAGTGCTAGAGATCGGACAGGCCCCTATAATTCACCCCTCCACTTT,CSARDRTGPYNSPLHF
TRBV3-1,.,TRBJ2-7,.,TGTGCCAGCAGCCAACTGGGGGCCTACGAGCAGTACTTC,CASSQLGAYEQYF
TRBV7-6,.,TRBJ2-2,.,TGTGCCAGCAGCTTAGAAGTAGTGGGAGGCACCGGGGAGCTGTTTTTT,CASSLEVVGGTGELFF
TRBV29-1,TRBD1,TRBJ2-7,few,TGCAGCGTTGAAAAACAGGGGTACGAGCAGTACTTC,CSVEKQGYEQYF
TRBV7-2,TRBD2,TRBJ2-3,.,TGTGCCAGCAGCTTAAAGCAGGGCGGGGGGGCTGCGCAGTATTTT,CASSLKQGGGAAQYF